Presented here are 27 T cell receptor beta chains from one specimen sequenced in a study of blood T cell repertoires in COVID-19. The table came from immunoSEQ multiplex PCR; TCRdb's copy has only in-frame clones and leaves some out. In the table there are 270,000 or so clones, roughly 89% of which are singletons. The sequencing input was peripheral blood. These receptors came from a woman between 25 and 40 years old with COVID-19, enrolled during active disease.

The chain's CDR3 is CASSLGLAGPDTQYF. CDR3 sequence (DNA): TGCGCCAGCAGCTTGGGACTAGCGGGGCCAGATACGCAGTATTTT. The chain links TRBV5-1 to TRBJ2-3; TRBD2 aligns across 11 bases. CDR3 length equals 15 residues. Losses at the gene ends were 0 bases for V and 4 bases for J; bases not matched to a gene: 1. Germline CDR1 is SGHRS and CDR2 is YFSETQ.

V gene TRBV11-3 combines with J gene TRBJ2-7; TRBD2 aligns across 8 bases. From germline, CDR1 is SGHNT and CDR2 YENEEA. V was clipped by 5 bases and J by 6 bases; unmatched bases: 12. CDR3 length: 15 residues. The CDR3: CASSPRGSGSSEQYF. Written as DNA, the CDR3 is TGTGCCAGCAGCCCCCGGGGGAGCGGGAGTTCCGAGCAGTACTTC.

This chain uses TRBV5-1 with TRBJ2-1, with TRBD2 matching 13 bases. V was clipped by 0 bases and J by 1 base; unmatched bases: 7. The CDR3 covers 19 residues. Per the germline V gene, CDR1 is SGHRS and CDR2 is YFSETQ. The chain's CDR3 is CASSLGLAGGPSSYNEQFF. The CDR3 DNA reads TGCGCCAGCAGCTTGGGACTAGCGGGGGGCCCTAGTTCCTACAATGAGCAGTTCTTC.

The rearrangement joins TRBV30 to TRBJ1-5; D gene uncertain. In germline, CDR1 is GTSNPN, CDR2 SVGIG (reference sequence). This CDR3 spans 11 amino acids. Trimming took off 4 bases at V and 3 bases at J, with 4 bases between the two ends. In DNA form, the CDR3 reads TGTGCCTGGATAGACAATCAGCCCCAGCATTTT. Translating gives CAWIDNQPQHF.

The rearrangement uses TRBV19 and TRBJ2-3, with TRBD1 matching 9 bases. The CDR3 sequence is 16 residues long. Unmatched junction bases numbered 10, after V lost 5 bases and J lost 4 bases. Germline V CDR1 and CDR2: LNHDA, SQIVND (reference sequence). The CDR3 bases are TGTGCCAGTAGTGCTCGACAGGGGGTCCCCGCAGATACGCAGTATTTT. Translating gives CASSARQGVPADTQYF.

CDR3 region: CASSYGDRGSTDTQYF. CDR3 bases: TGTGCCAGCAGTTACGGGGACAGGGGTAGCACAGATACGCAGTATTTT. This chain links TRBV6-5 with TRBJ2-3; 10 nucleotides line up with TRBD1. Unmatched junction bases numbered 2, after V lost 2 bases and J lost 0 bases. Germline-derived CDR1 and CDR2 are MNHEY and SVGAGI. This CDR3 region has 16 residues.

The chain combines TRBV6-5 with TRBJ1-2, with D perhaps matching TRBD1 (5 bases). Germline assignment: CDR1 MNHEY and CDR2 SVGAGI. With 6 bases removed from V and 0 bases from J, the gap between germline ends came to 14 bases. This CDR3 is 15 amino acids long. CDR3 coding DNA: TGTGCCAGCAGGACGGGGGGTGCAGCTAACTATGGCTACACCTTC. Amino acid sequence: CASRTGGAANYGYTF.

This chain's CDR3 is CASSLSSGSGYNEQFF. Written as DNA, the CDR3 is TGTGCCAGTAGTCTCTCATCGGGTTCGGGATACAATGAGCAGTTCTTC. The V and J genes are TRBV19 and TRBJ2-1; TRBD2 is a possible D gene (5 bases). The germline V gene has CDR1 LNHDA and CDR2 SQIVND (reference sequence). This CDR3 has 16 residues. The V gene lost 5 bases and the J gene lost 4 bases, with 18 bases spanning the gap. The full variable domain, with the rest looked up from reference TRBV19 and TRBJ2-1, is DGGITQSPKYLFRKEGQNVTLSCEQNLNHDAMYWYRQDPGQGLRLIYYSQIVNDFQKGDIAEGYSVSREKKESFPLTVTSAQKNPTAFYLCASSLSSGSGYNEQFFGPGTRLTVL.

The chain carries TRBV28 and TRBJ1-5; 7 positions match TRBD1. CDR1 MDHEN and CDR2 SYDVKM come from the germline V gene. CDR3 length: 17 amino acids. Trimming took 1 base from V and 3 from J; bases not matched to a gene: 9. The CDR3 loop reads CASSLSQIQGINQPQHF. CDR3 DNA: TGTGCCAGCAGTTTATCCCAAATACAGGGGATCAATCAGCCCCAGCATTTT.

The chain's CDR3 is CASSATGGTGNTIYF. DNA of the CDR3: TGTGCCAGCAGCGCCACAGGGGGGACTGGAAACACCATATATTTT. The rearrangement links TRBV3-1 (or the pseudogene TRBV3-2) to TRBJ1-3, with 8 bases fitting TRBD1. V lost 5 bases and J lost 2; bases outside the gene matches: 5. Per the germline V gene, CDR1 is LGHDT and CDR2 is YNNKEL (reference sequence). The CDR3 is 15 residues long.

The chain is built from TRBV27 and TRBJ1-2; D might be TRBD1 (5 bases). This CDR3 comprises 14 residues. Trimming removed 6 bases at V and 4 bases at J, with 15 bases between. CDR1 and CDR2 (germline): MNHEY, SMNVEV (reference sequence). The CDR3 sequence: CASSRTMDTYGYTF. Written as DNA, the CDR3 is TGTGCCAGCAGCCGAACGATGGACACCTATGGCTACACCTTC.

The V gene is TRBV11-2, the J gene TRBJ2-7, with 10 bases that match TRBD1. Germline-derived CDR1 and CDR2 are SGHAT and FQNNGV. With 6 bases clipped from V and 2 bases from J, the junction kept 4 bases outside the gene matches. This CDR3 has 14 amino acids. The CDR3 sequence is CASSAGTGAYEQYF. CDR3 nucleotide sequence: TGTGCCAGCAGTGCCGGGACAGGGGCCTACGAGCAGTACTTC.

The rearrangement joins TRBV25-1 to TRBJ1-2, with 7 positions matching TRBD1. The length of the CDR3 is 13 residues. Germline assignment: CDR1 MGHDK and CDR2 SYGVNS. Trimming at V came to 8 bases and at J to 1 base, leaving 4 bases not matched to a gene. The CDR3 here is CASSTGINYGYTF. The CDR3, as DNA: TGTGCCAGCTCGACAGGGATTAACTATGGCTACACCTTC.

The chain is built from TRBV28 and TRBJ2-7, with TRBD1 identical over 11 bases. Looked up from germline, CDR1 is MDHEN and CDR2 is SYDVKM. Unmatched junction bases numbered 4, after V lost 4 bases and J lost 2 bases. This CDR3 region has 15 residues. Here the CDR3 reads CASSSPGQGAYEQYF. The CDR3 DNA reads TGTGCCAGCAGTTCCCCGGGACAGGGGGCCTACGAGCAGTACTTC.

This chain connects TRBV2 to TRBJ2-1; TRBD2 matches 7 bases. Trimming cost V 7 bases and J 5 bases; bases outside gene matches: 5. CDR3 length: 13 residues. Per the germline V gene, CDR1 is SNHLY and CDR2 is FYNNEI. The CDR3 reads CASMGGNNNEQFF. CDR3 DNA sequence: TGTGCCAGCATGGGAGGGAACAACAATGAGCAGTTCTTC.

The chain recombines TRBV10-3 with TRBJ2-5, with TRBD2 as a possible D gene (6 bases). Trimming removed 0 bases from V and 4 bases from J, with 9 bases in between. The CDR3 contains 14 residues. Germline V CDR1 and CDR2: ENHRY, SYGVKD. CDR3 nucleotide sequence: TGTGCCATCAGTGAGTCGCAGGGAGGAGAGACCCAGTACTTC. As protein: CAISESQGGETQYF.

The V and J genes are TRBV19 and TRBJ2-1; TRBD2 matches at 7 bases. V gave up 2 bases and J gave up 3 bases; unmatched junction bases: 1. This CDR3 has 14 residues. Germline V gives CDR1 LNHDA, CDR2 SQIVND (reference sequence). The DNA of the CDR3 is TGTGCCAGTAGTATAAAGCGGGGCTACAATGAGCAGTTCTTC. Protein: CASSIKRGYNEQFF.

This clone has only one observation. The rearrangement links TRBV5-1 to TRBJ1-5; no definite D call. Germline CDR1 is SGHRS and CDR2 is YFSETQ. The V end was cut by 0 bases, the J end by 4 bases, with 5 bases between. The CDR3 consists of 13 residues. The CDR3 nucleotides read TGCGCCAGCAGCTTGGAGCCAAATCAGCCCCAGCATTTT. Translation: CASSLEPNQPQHF.

The chain's CDR3 is CASSVAEGDSPLHF. The CDR3 region has the DNA TGTGCCAGCAGCGTAGCGGAAGGGGATTCACCCCTCCACTTT. This chain joins TRBV9 and TRBJ1-6; the D gene is possibly TRBD1 (5 bases). The CDR3 spans 14 residues. Trimming stripped 0 bases from V and 8 bases from J, with 9 bases between. Germline lookup yields CDR1 SGDLS and CDR2 YYNGEE.

The chain recombines TRBV15 with TRBJ1-2; 10 bases line up with TRBD1. Trimming at V came to 0 bases and at J to 7 bases, leaving 11 bases not matched to a gene. The germline CDR1 and CDR2 sequences are LNHNV and YYDKDF (reference sequence). This CDR3 is built from 17 residues. The chain's CDR3 is CATSREGGTGAFGGYTF. CDR3 DNA sequence: TGTGCCACCAGCAGAGAGGGTGGGACAGGGGCTTTCGGTGGCTACACCTTC.

This chain joins TRBV5-1 and TRBJ2-3; 10 nucleotides match TRBD1. Trimming at V came to 0 bases and at J to 4 bases, leaving 2 bases not matched to a gene. The germline V gene has CDR1 SGHRS and CDR2 YFSETQ. The CDR3 is 15 amino acids. The CDR3 DNA is TGCGCCAGCAGCTTGGTGACAGGGGGCGCAGATACGCAGTATTTT. This sequence encodes CASSLVTGGADTQYF.

The V gene is TRBV5-1, the J gene TRBJ1-6, with D tentatively TRBD1 (6 bases). V was cut by 5 bases and J by 5 bases, with 8 bases left in between. Germline V gene sequence: CDR1 SGHRS, CDR2 YFSETQ. The CDR3 sequence is 13 residues long. CDR3 amino acids: CASSRDNNSPLHF. The CDR3 bases are TGCGCCAGCAGTCGGGACAATAATTCACCCCTCCACTTT.

V is TRBV3-1 (or the pseudogene TRBV3-2) and J is TRBJ2-5; D ambiguous. The CDR3 loop spans 14 amino acids. Germline V gene sequence: CDR1 LGHDT, CDR2 YNNKEL (reference sequence). V lost 4 bases and J 1 base, leaving 10 bases between the germline ends. CDR3 region: CASSLRTRQETQYF. CDR3 in DNA: TGTGCCAGCAGCCTACGCACTCGCCAAGAGACCCAGTACTTC.

V gene TRBV10-2 combines with J gene TRBJ1-1; maybe TRBD1 (6 bases). The CDR3 loop spans 17 amino acids. Trimming pared 5 bases from V and 4 bases from J, leaving 23 bases between. CDR1 is WSHSY, CDR2 SAAADI, per germline. CDR3 residues: CASSSGQGRRYGTEAFF. CDR3 nucleotides: TGCGCCAGCAGTTCGGGTCAGGGGCGCCGGTACGGCACTGAAGCTTTCTTT.

This sequence joins TRBV12-3 or TRBV12-4 and TRBJ1-1; D remains unclear. The CDR3 is 13 amino acids. V dropped 7 bases and J dropped 4 bases, with 13 bases sitting between them. CDR3 nucleotides: TGTGCCAGCATAGGTCGGGGTATCACTGAAGCTTTCTTT. Translation gives CASIGRGITEAFF.

The chain joins TRBV28 to TRBJ2-3, with 13 bases matching TRBD2. The CDR3 sequence is 16 residues long. J lost 7 bases, V lost 6 bases, and 10 bases had no gene match. Per germline, CDR1 MDHEN and CDR2 SYDVKM. In nucleotides, the CDR3 is TGTGCCAGCAGACCCCAGGGACTAGCGGGGACGAATACGCAGTATTTT. This translates into CASRPQGLAGTNTQYF.

The V gene is TRBV3-1 (or the pseudogene TRBV3-2), the J gene TRBJ1-2; D remains ambiguous. In germline, CDR1 is LGHDT, CDR2 YNNKEL (reference sequence). The CDR3 runs 14 residues. V was pared by 4 bases and J by 5 bases, with 14 bases between. The CDR3 DNA sequence: TGTGCCAGCAGCCCCCTGTGGGAGGGTTATGGCTACACCTTC. Translated: CASSPLWEGYGYTF.